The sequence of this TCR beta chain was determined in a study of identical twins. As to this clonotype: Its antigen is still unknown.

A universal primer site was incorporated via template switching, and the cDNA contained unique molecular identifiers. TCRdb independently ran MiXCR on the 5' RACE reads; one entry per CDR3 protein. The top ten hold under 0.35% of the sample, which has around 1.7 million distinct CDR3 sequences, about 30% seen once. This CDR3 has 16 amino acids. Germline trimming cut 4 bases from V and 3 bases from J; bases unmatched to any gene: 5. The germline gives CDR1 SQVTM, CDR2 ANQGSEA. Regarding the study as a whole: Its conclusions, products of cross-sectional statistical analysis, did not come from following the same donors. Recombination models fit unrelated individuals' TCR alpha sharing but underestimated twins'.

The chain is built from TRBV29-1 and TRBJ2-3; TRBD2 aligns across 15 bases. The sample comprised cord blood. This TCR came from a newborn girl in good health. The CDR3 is CSVGTSGRAVTDTQYF. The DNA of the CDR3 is TGCAGCGTTGGGACTAGCGGGAGGGCCGTGACAGATACGCAGTATTTT.